Shown below are 13 T cell receptor beta chains from a single sample sequenced in a study of cytomegalovirus exposure and HLA in healthy donors. The study ran its PCR with 60 Vbeta and 13 Jbeta primers. Clones were read by immunoSEQ multiplex PCR, and TCRdb kept only the in-frame ones, dropping some. Recorded for this sample: 100,000 to 150,000 clones. Material for sequencing was PBMCs. Source of these receptors: a man aged 18 to 29 in good health and CMV-seronegative.

J is TRBJ2-2 and V is TRBV30; 9 bases are a match to TRBD1. The CDR3 has 12 amino acids. Germline CDR1 and CDR2: GTSNPN and SVGIG (reference sequence). V shed 5 bases and J 7 bases; nucleotides not matched to a gene: 2. The CDR3 sequence: CAWGQGYGELFF. The CDR3 coding sequence is TGTGCCTGGGGACAGGGGTACGGGGAGCTGTTTTTT.

This chain uses TRBV29-1 with TRBJ2-2; 7 bases fit TRBD2. CDR1 SQVTM and CDR2 ANQGSEA come from the germline V gene. The CDR3 extends over 13 amino acids. Losses at the gene ends were 5 bases for V and 4 bases for J; bases not matched to a gene: 4. CDR3 loop: CSVSSGRTGELFF. The CDR3 DNA is TGCAGCGTTTCTAGCGGACGCACCGGGGAGCTGTTTTTT.

DNA of the CDR3: TGTGCCAGCAGTTCGAACCCCACGTATCGGTGGAATGAGCAGTTCTTC. Its protein is CASSSNPTYRWNEQFF. The rearrangement uses TRBV6-5 and TRBJ2-1; D unclear. Germline CDR1 MNHEY, CDR2 SVGAGI. This CDR3 region has 16 residues. Trimming stripped 4 bases from V and 7 bases from J, with 20 bases between.

The chain has TRBV11-3 and TRBJ2-3, with TRBD1 as a possible D gene (6 bases). Trimming left V 5 bases short and J 4 bases short, with 10 bases between. CDR3 length: 13 amino acids. Germline CDR1 reads SGHNT; CDR2 reads YENEEA. CDR3: CASSLQGSDTQYF. CDR3 sequence (DNA): TGTGCCAGCAGCCTACAGGGTTCAGATACGCAGTATTTT.

The chain is built from TRBV28 and TRBJ1-2; D might be TRBD1 (5 bases). The germline V gene has CDR1 MDHEN and CDR2 SYDVKM. V lost 4 bases and J 4 bases, leaving 13 bases between the germline ends. The CDR3 covers 14 residues. CDR3: CASSSPDRLYGYTF. The CDR3 DNA is TGTGCCAGCAGTTCCCCCGACAGACTCTATGGCTACACCTTC.

The chain uses TRBV5-1 and TRBJ1-6; 8 nucleotides agree with TRBD1. The CDR3 extends over 15 amino acids. Per germline, CDR1 SGHRS and CDR2 YFSETQ. Germline trimming cut 3 bases from V and 5 bases from J; bases unmatched to any gene: 4. The CDR3 coding sequence is TGCGCCAGCAGCTCCGGACAGGGCGATAATTCACCCCTCCACTTT. Amino acids: CASSSGQGDNSPLHF.

The chain recombines TRBV27 with TRBJ2-3; 7 bases match TRBD1. V was pared by 6 bases and J by 3 bases, with 12 bases of the junction left unmatched. This CDR3 has 16 residues. Germline loops: CDR1 MNHEY, CDR2 SMNVEV (reference sequence). CDR3 DNA sequence: TGTGCCAGCAGCTTTACAGGGGCCCCCCCTACAGATACGCAGTATTTT. Its translation is CASSFTGAPPTDTQYF.

This chain links TRBV7-9 with TRBJ1-1, with 10 bases fitting TRBD1. This CDR3 is built from 14 residues. Germline V CDR1 and CDR2: SEHNR, FQNEAQ (reference sequence). V was pared by 8 bases and J by 6 bases, with 9 bases of the junction left unmatched. Here the CDR3 DNA reads TGTGCCAGCGGGACAGGGGAATTATCAGCTGAAGCTTTCTTT. Translated: CASGTGELSAEAFF.

J is TRBJ1-2 and V is TRBV7-2; 9 nucleotides line up with TRBD1. CDR1 and CDR2 from the germline V gene are SGHTA and FQGNSA. CDR3 size: 15 residues. Losses at the gene ends were 1 base for V and 5 bases for J; bases not matched to a gene: 5. DNA for the CDR3: TGTGCCAGCAGCTTAGGGACAGGGGTTTTTTATGGCTACACCTTC. Its protein product is CASSLGTGVFYGYTF. Full variable domain (remainder filled in from reference TRBV7-2 and TRBJ1-2): GAGVSQSPSNKVTEKGKDVELRCDPISGHTALYWYRQSLGQGLEFLIYFQGNSAPDKSGLPSDRFSAERTGGSVSTLTIQRTQQEDSAVYLCASSLGTGVFYGYTFGSGTRLTVV.

The chain couples TRBV27 to TRBJ2-6; D gene uncertain. CDR3 length: 16 amino acids. Germline-derived CDR1 and CDR2 are MNHEY and SMNVEV (reference sequence). Trimming stripped 4 bases from V and 0 bases from J, with 10 bases between. CDR3 coding DNA: TGTGCCAGCAGTTACCTCTCTAGCTCTGGGGCCAACGTCCTGACTTTC. It specifies CASSYLSSSGANVLTF.

The CDR3 DNA reads TGTGCCAGCAGTTATGACCGGACTGGGCTGGGCAATGAGCAGTTCTTC. As protein: CASSYDRTGLGNEQFF. The chain joins TRBV6-5 to TRBJ2-1; tentative D call: TRBD2 (5 bases). Looked up from germline, CDR1 is MNHEY and CDR2 is SVGAGI. The germline V and J ends were trimmed by 3 bases and 6 bases, with 18 bases remaining between them. This CDR3 has 16 residues.

The CDR3 DNA follows: TGTGCCAGCAGCTCCAACAGGGGCGAGCAGTACTTC. Protein sequence: CASSSNRGEQYF. This sequence joins TRBV11-2 and TRBJ2-7; 7 bases fit TRBD1. The CDR3 is 12 residues long. Germline V gene lookup returns CDR1 SGHAT and CDR2 FQNNGV. J gave up 6 bases and V 4 bases, and 3 bases lay outside the gene matches.

The chain employs TRBV28 and TRBJ2-1, with 7 bases aligning to TRBD2. The germline CDR1 and CDR2 sequences are MDHEN and SYDVKM. After removal of 5 bases from V and 7 bases from J, the junction contained 17 bases not matched to a gene. The CDR3 has 17 residues. The CDR3 DNA is TGTGCCAGCAGTCCCACCTCGTGGGAGGGGATCCCGAATGAGCAGTTCTTC. It specifies CASSPTSWEGIPNEQFF.